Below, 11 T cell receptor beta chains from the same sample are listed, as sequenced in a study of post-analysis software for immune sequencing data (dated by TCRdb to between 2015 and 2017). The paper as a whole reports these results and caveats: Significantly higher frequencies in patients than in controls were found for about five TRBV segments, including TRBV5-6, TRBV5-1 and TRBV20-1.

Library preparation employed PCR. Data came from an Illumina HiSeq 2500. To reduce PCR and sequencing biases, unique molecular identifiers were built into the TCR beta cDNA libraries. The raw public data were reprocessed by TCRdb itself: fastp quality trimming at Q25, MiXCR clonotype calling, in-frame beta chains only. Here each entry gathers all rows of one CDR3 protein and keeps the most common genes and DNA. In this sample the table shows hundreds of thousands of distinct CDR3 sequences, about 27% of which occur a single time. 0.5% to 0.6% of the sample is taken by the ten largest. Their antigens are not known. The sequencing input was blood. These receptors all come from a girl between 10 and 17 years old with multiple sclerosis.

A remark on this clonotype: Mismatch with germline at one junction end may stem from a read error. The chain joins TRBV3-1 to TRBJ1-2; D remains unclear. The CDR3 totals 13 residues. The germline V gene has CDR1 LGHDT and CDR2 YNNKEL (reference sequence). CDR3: CASSHPTGNGHTF. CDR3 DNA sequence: TGTGCCAGCAGCCATCCCACGGGCAATGGCCACACCTTC.

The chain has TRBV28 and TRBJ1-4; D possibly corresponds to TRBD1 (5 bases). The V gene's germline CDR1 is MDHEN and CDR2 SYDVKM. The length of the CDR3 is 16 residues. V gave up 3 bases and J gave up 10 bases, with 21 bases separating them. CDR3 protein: CASSLSVGTGKGKLFF. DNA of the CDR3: TGTGCCAGCAGTTTGTCGGTTGGGACCGGAAAAGGAAAACTGTTTTTT.

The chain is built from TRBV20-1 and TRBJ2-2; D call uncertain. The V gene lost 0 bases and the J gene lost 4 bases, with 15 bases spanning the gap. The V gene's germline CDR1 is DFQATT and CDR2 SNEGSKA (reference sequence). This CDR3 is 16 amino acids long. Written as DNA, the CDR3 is TGCAGTGCTAGAGATAGGAAATTGCCCAGCACCGGGGAGCTGTTTTTT. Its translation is CSARDRKLPSTGELFF.

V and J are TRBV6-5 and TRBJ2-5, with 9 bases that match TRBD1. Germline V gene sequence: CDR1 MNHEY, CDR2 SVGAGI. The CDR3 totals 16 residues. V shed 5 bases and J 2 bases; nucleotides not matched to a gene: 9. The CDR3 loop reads CASSPGTGPLQETQYF. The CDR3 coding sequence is TGTGCCAGCAGTCCCGGGACAGGGCCGCTTCAAGAGACCCAGTACTTC.

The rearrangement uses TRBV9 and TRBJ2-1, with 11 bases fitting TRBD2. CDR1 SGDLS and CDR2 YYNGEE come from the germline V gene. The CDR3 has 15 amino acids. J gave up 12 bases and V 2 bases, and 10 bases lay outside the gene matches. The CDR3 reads CASSVGTSGQPGQFF. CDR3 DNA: TGTGCCAGCAGCGTCGGGACTAGCGGCCAACCTGGGCAGTTCTTC.

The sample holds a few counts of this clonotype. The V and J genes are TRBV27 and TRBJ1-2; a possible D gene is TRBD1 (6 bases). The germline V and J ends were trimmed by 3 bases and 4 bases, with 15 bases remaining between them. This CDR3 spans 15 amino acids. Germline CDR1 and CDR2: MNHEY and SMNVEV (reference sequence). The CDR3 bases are TGTGCCAGCAGTTTCGGGGGGCAGGCCCGCTATGGCTACACCTTC. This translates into CASSFGGQARYGYTF.

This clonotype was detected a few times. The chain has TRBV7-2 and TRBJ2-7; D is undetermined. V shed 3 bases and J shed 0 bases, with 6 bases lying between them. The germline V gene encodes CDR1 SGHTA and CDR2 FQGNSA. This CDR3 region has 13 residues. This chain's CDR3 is CASSFPNSYEQYF. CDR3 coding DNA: TGTGCCAGCAGCTTCCCAAACTCCTACGAGCAGTACTTC.

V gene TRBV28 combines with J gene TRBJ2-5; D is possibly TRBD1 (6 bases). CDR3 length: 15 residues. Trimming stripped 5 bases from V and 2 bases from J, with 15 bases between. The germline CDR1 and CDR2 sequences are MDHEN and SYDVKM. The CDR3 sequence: CASSRQTGRQETQYF. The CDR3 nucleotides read TGTGCCAGCAGTCGCCAGACAGGACGGCAAGAGACCCAGTACTTC.

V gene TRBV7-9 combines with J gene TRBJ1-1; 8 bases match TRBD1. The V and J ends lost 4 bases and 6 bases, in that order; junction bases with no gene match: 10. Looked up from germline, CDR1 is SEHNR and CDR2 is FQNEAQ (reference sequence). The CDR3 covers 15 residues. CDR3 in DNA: TGTGCCAGCAGCTCCCTCAATGGACAGGGCCCTGAAGCTTTCTTT. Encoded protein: CASSSLNGQGPEAFF.

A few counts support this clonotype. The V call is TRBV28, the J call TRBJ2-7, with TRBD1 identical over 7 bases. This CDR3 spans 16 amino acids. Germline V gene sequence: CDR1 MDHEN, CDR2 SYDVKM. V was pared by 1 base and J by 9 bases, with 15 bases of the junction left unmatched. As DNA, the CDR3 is TGTGCCAGCAGTTTATTGGGACAGACCCTTGTGAAAGGGCAGTACTTC. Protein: CASSLLGQTLVKGQYF.

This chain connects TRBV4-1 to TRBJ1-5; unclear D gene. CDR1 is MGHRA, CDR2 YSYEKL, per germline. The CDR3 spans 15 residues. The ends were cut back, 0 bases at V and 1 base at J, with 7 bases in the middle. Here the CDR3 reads CASSQDPASNQPQHF. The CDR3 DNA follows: TGCGCCAGCAGCCAAGATCCGGCAAGCAATCAGCCCCAGCATTTT.